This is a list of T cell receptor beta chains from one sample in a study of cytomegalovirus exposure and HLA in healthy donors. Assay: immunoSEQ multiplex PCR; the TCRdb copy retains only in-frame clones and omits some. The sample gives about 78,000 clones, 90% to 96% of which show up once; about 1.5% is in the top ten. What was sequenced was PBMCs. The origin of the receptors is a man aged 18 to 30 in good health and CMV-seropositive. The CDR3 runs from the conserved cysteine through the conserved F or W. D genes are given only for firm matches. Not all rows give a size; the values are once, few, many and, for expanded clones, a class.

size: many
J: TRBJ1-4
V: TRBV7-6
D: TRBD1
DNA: TGTGCCAGCAGCGTCGGGACAGGGGGAGGGAAACTGTTTTTT
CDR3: CASSVGTGGGKLFF

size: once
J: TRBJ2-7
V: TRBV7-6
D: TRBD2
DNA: TGTGCCAGCAGCTTAACGGGACTAGCCAAGCAGTACTTC
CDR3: CASSLTGLAKQYF

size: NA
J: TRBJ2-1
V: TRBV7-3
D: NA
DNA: TGTGCCAGCAGCTTAACTCAGTCAGGTGAGCAGTTCTTC
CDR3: CASSLTQSGEQFF

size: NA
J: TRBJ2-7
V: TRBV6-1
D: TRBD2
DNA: TGTGCCAGCAGCCGAGCTAGCGGACCCTACGAGCAGTACTTC
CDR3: CASSRASGPYEQYF

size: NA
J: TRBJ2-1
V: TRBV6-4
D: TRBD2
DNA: TGTGCCAGCAGTGAGCGGGAGGGCCCCTACAATGAGCAGTTCTTC
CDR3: CASSEREGPYNEQFF

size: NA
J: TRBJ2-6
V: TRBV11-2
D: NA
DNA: TGTGCCAGCAGCTTGGTATACAGGGTTCCCTCTGGGGCCAACGTCCTGACTTTC
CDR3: CASSLVYRVPSGANVLTF

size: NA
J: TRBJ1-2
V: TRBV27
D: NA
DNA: TGTGCCAGCAGTCTAGGCGCGGGTTATTATGGCTACACCTTC
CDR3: CASSLGAGYYGYTF

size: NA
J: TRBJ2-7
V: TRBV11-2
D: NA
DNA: TGTGCCAGCAGCGCAACAGGTTTGGCCTACGAGCAGTACTTC
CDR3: CASSATGLAYEQYF

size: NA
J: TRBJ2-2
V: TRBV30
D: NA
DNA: TGTGCCTGGACCAGGGACAAAATAACGAACACCGGGGAGCTGTTTTTT
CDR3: CAWTRDKITNTGELFF

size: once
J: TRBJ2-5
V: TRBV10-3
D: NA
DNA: TGTGCCATCAGTGAGGGAGGGGACCTCCAAGAGACCCAGTACTTC
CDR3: CAISEGGDLQETQYF

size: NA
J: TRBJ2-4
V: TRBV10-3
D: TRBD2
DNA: TGTGCCATTTACCACCCTGAGAGGGAGGGTGCCAAAAACATTCAGTACTTC
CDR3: CAIYHPEREGAKNIQYF

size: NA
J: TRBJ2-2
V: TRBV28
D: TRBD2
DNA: TGTGCCAGCAGTTCCGGGGGACTAGCGGGAGACACCGGGGAGCTGTTTTTT
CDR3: CASSSGGLAGDTGELFF

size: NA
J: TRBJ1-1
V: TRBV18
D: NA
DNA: TGTGCCAGCTCACCTCCCGACTCCGGCACTGAAGCTTTCTTT
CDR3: CASSPPDSGTEAFF

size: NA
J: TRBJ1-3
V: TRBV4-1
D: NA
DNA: TGCGCCAGCAGCCAGCTCCGGGACTCTGGAAACACCATATATTTT
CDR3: CASSQLRDSGNTIYF

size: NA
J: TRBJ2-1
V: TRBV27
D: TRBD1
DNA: TGTGCCAGCAGTTTACCCCCGGGACAGGGGCCCTACAATGAGCAGTTCTTC
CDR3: CASSLPPGQGPYNEQFF

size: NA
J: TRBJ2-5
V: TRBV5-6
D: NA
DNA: TGTGCCAGCAGCCGAGGGGAGACCCAGTACTTC
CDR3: CASSRGETQYF

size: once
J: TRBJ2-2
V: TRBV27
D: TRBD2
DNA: TGTGCCAGCAGTTCGAGCGGGAGGGGCGGGGAGCTGTTTTTT
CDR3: CASSSSGRGGELFF

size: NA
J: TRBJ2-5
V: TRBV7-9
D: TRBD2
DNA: TGTGCCAGCAGCTTAGCGATCGCTAGCGGGAGTACCGAGGAGACCCAGTACTTC
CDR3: CASSLAIASGSTEETQYF

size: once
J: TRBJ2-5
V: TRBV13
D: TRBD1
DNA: TGTGCCAGCAGCCGAGGGACAGGGAGCCAAGAGACCCAGTACTTC
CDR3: CASSRGTGSQETQYF

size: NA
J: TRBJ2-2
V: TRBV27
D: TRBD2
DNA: TGTGCCAGCAGTTTCCTTAGCGGGAGCCTTCCCGGGGAGCTGTTTTTT
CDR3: CASSFLSGSLPGELFF

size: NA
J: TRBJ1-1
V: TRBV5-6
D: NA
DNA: TGTGCCAGCAGCTTGGTGGCAGGGAAAACTTTCTTT
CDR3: CASSLVAGKTFF

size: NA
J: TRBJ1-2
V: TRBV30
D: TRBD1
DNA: TGTGCCTGGAGGTACAGGGGCGACTATGGCTACACCTTC
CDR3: CAWRYRGDYGYTF

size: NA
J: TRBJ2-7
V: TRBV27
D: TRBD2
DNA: TGTGCCAGCAGTCCACGGGTCGGGGGGAGGGAGCAGTACTTC
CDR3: CASSPRVGGREQYF

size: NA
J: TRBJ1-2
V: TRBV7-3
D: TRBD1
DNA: TGTGCCAGCAGCCCGGACAGGGGGGATGGCTACACCTTC
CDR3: CASSPDRGDGYTF

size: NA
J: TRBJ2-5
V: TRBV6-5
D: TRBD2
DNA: TGTGCCAGCAGTCTAGCGGGAGGGTACCAAGAGACCCAGTACTTC
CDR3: CASSLAGGYQETQYF

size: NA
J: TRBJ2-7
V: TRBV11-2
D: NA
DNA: TGTGCCAGCAGCTTAGAACAGGGCCTTCCCTACGAGCAGTACTTC
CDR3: CASSLEQGLPYEQYF

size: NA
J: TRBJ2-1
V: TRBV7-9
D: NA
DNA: TGTGCCAGCAGCTTACCGGGAGTCGACTACAATGAGCAGTTCTTC
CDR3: CASSLPGVDYNEQFF

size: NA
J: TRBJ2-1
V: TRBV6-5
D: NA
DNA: TGTGCCAGCAGTTACCTAAATGAGCAGTTCTTC
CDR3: CASSYLNEQFF

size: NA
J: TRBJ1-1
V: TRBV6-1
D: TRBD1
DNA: TGTGCCAGCAGGAAGGACAGGGGGCTCTACACTGAAGCTTTCTTT
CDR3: CASRKDRGLYTEAFF

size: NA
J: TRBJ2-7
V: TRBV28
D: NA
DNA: TGTGCCAGCAGTTTTGACAGAATGCCCTACGAGCAGTACTTC
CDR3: CASSFDRMPYEQYF

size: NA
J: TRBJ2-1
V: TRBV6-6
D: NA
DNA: TGTGCCAGCAGTTACTCCGGAAAGGGGAATGAGCAGTTCTTC
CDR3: CASSYSGKGNEQFF

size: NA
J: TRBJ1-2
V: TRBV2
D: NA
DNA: TGTGCCAGCAGTTATACAGGGATCTATGGCTACACCTTC
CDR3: CASSYTGIYGYTF

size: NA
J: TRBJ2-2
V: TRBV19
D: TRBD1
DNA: TGTGCCAGTAGGGGACAGGGCACCGGGGAGCTGTTTTTT
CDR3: CASRGQGTGELFF

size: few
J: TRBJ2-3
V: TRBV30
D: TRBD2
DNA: TGTGCCTGGAGTGTAGGACTAGCGGGGTCCACAGATACGCAGTATTTT
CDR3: CAWSVGLAGSTDTQYF

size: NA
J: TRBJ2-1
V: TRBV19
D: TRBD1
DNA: TGTGCCAGTACGACAGGGTACGGTGAGCAGTTCTTC
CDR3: CASTTGYGEQFF

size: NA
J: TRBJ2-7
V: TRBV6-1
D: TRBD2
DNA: TGTGCCAGCAGTGAAGCGGAGACTAGCGGCTCCTACGAGCAGTACTTC
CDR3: CASSEAETSGSYEQYF

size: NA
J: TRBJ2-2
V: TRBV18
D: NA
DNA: TGTGCCAGCTCACCCACTCGCCCTGCCTCGAACACCGGGGAGCTGTTTTTT
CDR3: CASSPTRPASNTGELFF

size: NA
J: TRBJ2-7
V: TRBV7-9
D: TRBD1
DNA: TGTGCCAGCAGCTTAGCTACGGACAGGGGCTACGAGCAGTACTTC
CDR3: CASSLATDRGYEQYF